What follows describes a single T cell receptor (beta chain). The CDR3 is 14 amino acids. Germline V gives CDR1 SGDLS, CDR2 YYNGEE. The V gene lost 4 bases and the J gene lost 0 bases, with 8 bases spanning the gap. This record comes from a study of cytomegalovirus exposure and HLA in healthy donors. In the PCR, 60 Vbeta and 13 Jbeta primers were used. TCRdb's copy holds only in-frame clones and misses some; the assay was immunoSEQ multiplex PCR. The sample holds 35,000 to 45,000 clones; roughly 80% are singletons and the top ten take around a tenth. V and J are TRBV9 and TRBJ1-5; the D is unclear. This clonotype was obtained from a woman aged 35 to 49 in good health and CMV-seronegative. Source material: PBMCs. This chain's CDR3 is CASSLLDSNQPQHF. CDR3 nucleotides: TGTGCCAGCAGCCTACTTGATAGCAATCAGCCCCAGCATTTT. The variable domain in full, completed from reference TRBV9 and TRBJ1-5, reads DSGVTQTPKHLITATGQRVTLRCSPRSGDLSVYWYQQSLDQGLQFLIQYYNGEERAKGNILERFSAQQFPDLHSELNLSSLELGDSALYFCASSLLDSNQPQHFGDGTRLSIL.